This T cell receptor (beta chain) was captured in a study of CD4+ T cells in melanoma. Study-wide results and limits: A reported correlation linked neoantigen-specific CD4+ T cells to CD8+, macrophage and B cell function. Reportedly, melanoma neoantigen-specific CD4+ T cells showed varied differentiation states.

Comment on this clone: The antigen is not known.

Germline lookup yields CDR1 SGHKS and CDR2 YYEKEE (reference sequence). The CDR3 length is 15 residues. After removal of 1 base from V and 5 bases from J, the junction contained 3 bases not matched to a gene. The table came from immunoSEQ multiplex PCR; TCRdb's copy has only in-frame clones and leaves some out. The sample yields about 21,000 clones, 78% seen once. This receptor was taken from a human donor with melanoma. The genes are TRBV5-5 and TRBJ2-1; 10 bases are shared with TRBD1. The chain's CDR3 is CASSLRDRGHNEQFF. The CDR3 nucleotides read TGTGCCAGCAGCTTGAGGGACAGGGGTCACAATGAGCAGTTCTTC.